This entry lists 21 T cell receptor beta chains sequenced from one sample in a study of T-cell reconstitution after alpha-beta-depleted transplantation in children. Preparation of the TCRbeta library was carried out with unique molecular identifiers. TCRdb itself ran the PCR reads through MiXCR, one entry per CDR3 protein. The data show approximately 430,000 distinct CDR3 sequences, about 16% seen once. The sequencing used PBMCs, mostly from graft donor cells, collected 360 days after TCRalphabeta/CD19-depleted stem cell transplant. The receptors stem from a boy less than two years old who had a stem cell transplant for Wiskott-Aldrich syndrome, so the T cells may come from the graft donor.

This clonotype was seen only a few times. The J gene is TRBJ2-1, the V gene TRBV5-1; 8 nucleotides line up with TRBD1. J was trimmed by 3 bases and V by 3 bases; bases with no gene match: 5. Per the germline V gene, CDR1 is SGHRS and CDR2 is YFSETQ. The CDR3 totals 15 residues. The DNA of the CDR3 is TGCGCCAGCAGCTCGACAGGGGTGCTCTACAATGAGCAGTTCTTC. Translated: CASSSTGVLYNEQFF.

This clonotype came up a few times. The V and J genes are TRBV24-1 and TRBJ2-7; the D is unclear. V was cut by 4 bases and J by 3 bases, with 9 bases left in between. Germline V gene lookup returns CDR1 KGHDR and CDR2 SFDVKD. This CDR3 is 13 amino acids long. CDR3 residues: CATSDAWHYEQYF. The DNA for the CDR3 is TGTGCCACCAGTGACGCCTGGCACTACGAGCAGTACTTC.

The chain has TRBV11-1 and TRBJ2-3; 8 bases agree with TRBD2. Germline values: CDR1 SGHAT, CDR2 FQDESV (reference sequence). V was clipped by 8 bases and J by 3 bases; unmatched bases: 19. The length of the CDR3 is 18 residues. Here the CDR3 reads CASGYPREGLWQTDTQYF. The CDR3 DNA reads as TGTGCCAGCGGCTACCCCCGGGAGGGCCTCTGGCAGACAGATACGCAGTATTTT.

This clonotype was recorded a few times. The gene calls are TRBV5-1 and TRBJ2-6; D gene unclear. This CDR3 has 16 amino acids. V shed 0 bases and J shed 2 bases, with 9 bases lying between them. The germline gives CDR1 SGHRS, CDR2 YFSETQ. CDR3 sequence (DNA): TGCGCCAGCAGCTTGGAGCAGGTAACTGGGGCCAACGTCCTGACTTTC. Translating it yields CASSLEQVTGANVLTF.

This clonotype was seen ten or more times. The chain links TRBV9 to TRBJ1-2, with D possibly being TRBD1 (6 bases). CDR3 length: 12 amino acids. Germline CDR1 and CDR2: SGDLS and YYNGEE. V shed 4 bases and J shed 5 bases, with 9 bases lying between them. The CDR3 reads CASSKQGYGYTF. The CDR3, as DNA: TGTGCCAGCAGCAAGCAGGGGTATGGCTACACCTTC.

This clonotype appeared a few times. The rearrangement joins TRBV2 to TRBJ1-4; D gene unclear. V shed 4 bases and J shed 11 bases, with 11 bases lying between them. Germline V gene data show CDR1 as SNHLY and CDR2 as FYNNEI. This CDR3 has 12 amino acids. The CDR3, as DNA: TGTGCCAGCAGTGTGACCTTCGGGAAACTGTTTTTT. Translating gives CASSVTFGKLFF.

The CDR3 loop reads CASSLYVVPPYEQYF. The CDR3 region has the DNA TGCGCCAGCAGCTTGTATGTTGTCCCTCCCTACGAGCAGTACTTC. This chain joins TRBV5-1 and TRBJ2-7; D unclear. This CDR3 is built from 15 residues. V was shortened by 1 base and J by 2 bases, with 13 bases between the two germline ends. CDR1 SGHRS and CDR2 YFSETQ come from the germline V gene.

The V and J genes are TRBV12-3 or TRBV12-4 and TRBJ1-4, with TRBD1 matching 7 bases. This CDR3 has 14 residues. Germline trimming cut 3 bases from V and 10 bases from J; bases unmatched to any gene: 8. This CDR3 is CASSLRGQEGKLFF. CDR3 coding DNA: TGTGCCAGCAGTTTGAGGGGGCAAGAAGGAAAACTGTTTTTT.

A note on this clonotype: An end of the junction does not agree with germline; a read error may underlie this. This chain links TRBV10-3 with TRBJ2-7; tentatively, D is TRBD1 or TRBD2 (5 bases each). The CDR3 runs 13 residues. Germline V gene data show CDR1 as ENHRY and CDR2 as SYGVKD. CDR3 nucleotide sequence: TGTGCCATCAGCCGGGGCGTCTCCTACGAGCAGAACTTC. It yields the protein CAISRGVSYEQNF.

For the CDR3, the DNA is TGTGCCAGCAGCCCACCCTTCGGACAGGGAACGAACACCGGGGAGCTGTTTTTT. Translated, it gives CASSPPFGQGTNTGELFF. The chain is built from TRBV3-1 and TRBJ2-2; 8 bases fit TRBD1. This CDR3 has 18 residues. Germline lookup yields CDR1 LGHDT and CDR2 YNNKEL (reference sequence). The J segment lost 0 bases and the V segment lost 4 bases, leaving 10 bases of the junction unmatched.

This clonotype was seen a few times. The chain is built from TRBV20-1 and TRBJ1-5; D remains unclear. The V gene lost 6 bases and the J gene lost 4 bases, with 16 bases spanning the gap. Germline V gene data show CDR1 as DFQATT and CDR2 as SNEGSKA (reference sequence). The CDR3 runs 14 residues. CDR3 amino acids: CSAAGRVKNQPQHF. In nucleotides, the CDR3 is TGCAGTGCAGCAGGACGCGTTAAAAATCAGCCCCAGCATTTT.

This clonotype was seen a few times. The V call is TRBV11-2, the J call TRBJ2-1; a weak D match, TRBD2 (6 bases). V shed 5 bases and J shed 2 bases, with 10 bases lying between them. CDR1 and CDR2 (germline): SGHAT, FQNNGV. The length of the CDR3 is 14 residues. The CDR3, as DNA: TGTGCCAGCAGCCCGCTAGCGACCTACAATGAGCAGTTCTTC. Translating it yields CASSPLATYNEQFF.

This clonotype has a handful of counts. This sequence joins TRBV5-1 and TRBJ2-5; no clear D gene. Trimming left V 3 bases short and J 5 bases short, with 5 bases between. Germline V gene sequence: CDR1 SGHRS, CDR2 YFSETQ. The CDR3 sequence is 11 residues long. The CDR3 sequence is CASSWRETQYF. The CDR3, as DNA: TGCGCCAGCAGCTGGCGGGAGACCCAGTACTTC.

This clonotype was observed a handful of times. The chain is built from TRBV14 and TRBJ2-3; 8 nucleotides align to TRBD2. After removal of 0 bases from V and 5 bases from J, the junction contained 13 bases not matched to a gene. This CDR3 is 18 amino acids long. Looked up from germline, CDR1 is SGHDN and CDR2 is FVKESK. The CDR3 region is CASSQEEWLAGGGDTQYF. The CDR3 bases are TGTGCCAGCAGCCAAGAAGAATGGCTAGCGGGCGGAGGAGATACGCAGTATTTT.

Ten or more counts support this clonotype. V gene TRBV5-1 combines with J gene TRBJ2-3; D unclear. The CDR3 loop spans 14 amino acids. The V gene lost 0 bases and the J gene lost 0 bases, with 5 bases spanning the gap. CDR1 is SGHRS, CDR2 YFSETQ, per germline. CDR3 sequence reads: CASSLEPSTDTQYF. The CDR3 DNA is TGCGCCAGCAGCTTGGAACCCAGCACAGATACGCAGTATTTT.

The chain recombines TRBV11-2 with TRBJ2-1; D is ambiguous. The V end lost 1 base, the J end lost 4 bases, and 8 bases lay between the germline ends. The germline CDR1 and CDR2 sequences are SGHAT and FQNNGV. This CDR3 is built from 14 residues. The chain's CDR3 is CASSLVRQYNEQFF. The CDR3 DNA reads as TGTGCCAGCAGCTTAGTACGCCAATACAATGAGCAGTTCTTC. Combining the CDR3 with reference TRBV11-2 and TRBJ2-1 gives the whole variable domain EAGVAQSPRYKIIEKRQSVAFWCNPISGHATLYWYQQILGQGPKLLIQFQNNGVVDDSQLPKDRFSAERLKGVDSTLKIQPAKLEDSAVYLCASSLVRQYNEQFFGPGTRLTVL.

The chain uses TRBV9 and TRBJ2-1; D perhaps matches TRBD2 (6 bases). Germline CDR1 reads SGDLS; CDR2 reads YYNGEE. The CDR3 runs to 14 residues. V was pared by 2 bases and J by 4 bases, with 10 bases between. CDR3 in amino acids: CASSVRDFYNEQFF. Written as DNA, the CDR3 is TGTGCCAGCAGCGTCCGGGACTTTTACAATGAGCAGTTCTTC.

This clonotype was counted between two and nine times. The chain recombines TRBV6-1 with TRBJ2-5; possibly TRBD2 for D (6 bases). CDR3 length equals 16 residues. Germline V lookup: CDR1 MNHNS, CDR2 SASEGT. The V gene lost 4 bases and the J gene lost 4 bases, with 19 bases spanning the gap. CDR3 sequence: CASSAPGGGGRETQYF. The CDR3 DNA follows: TGTGCCAGCAGTGCACCCGGGGGAGGTGGTAGAGAGACCCAGTACTTC.

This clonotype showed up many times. The CDR3 nucleotides read TGTGCCAGCAGCTCCTTACAGGGGAGGGAGACCCAGTACTTC. Translation gives CASSSLQGRETQYF. This chain links TRBV5-6 with TRBJ2-5; TRBD1 is a possible D gene (7 bases). Germline CDR1 is SGHDT and CDR2 is YYEEEE. The CDR3 has 14 amino acids. V was shortened by 3 bases and J by 5 bases, with 14 bases between the two germline ends.

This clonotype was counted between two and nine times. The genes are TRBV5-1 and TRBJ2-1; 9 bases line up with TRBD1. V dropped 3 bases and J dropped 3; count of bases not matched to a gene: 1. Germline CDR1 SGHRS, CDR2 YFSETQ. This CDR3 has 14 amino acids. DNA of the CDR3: TGCGCCAGCAGCTGGGACAGGGACTACAATGAGCAGTTCTTC. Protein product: CASSWDRDYNEQFF.

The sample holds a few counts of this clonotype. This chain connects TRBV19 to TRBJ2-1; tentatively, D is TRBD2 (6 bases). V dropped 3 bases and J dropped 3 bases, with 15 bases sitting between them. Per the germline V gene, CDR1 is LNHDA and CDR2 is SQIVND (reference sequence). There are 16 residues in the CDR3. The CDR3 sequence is CASSIRGRMLYNEQFF. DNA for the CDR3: TGTGCCAGTAGTATTAGAGGGAGGATGCTCTACAATGAGCAGTTCTTC.